The sequence of this T cell receptor (beta chain) was determined in a study of T cells in Graves' hyperthyroidism and ophthalmopathy. Germline loops: CDR1 DFQATT, CDR2 SNEGSKA (reference sequence). The CDR3 covers 13 residues. J lost 2 bases, V lost 7 bases, and 5 bases had no gene match. Using RNA transcripts as the source, TCR beta CDR3 regions were amplified. When the TCR CDR3 underwent first-round RT-PCR, the HTBI primer set was used. Using its own MiXCR run on the multiplex PCR reads, TCRdb lists one record per CDR3 protein. Among about 400,000 distinct CDR3 sequences listed, more than 15% were seen once.

The receptor was isolated from a woman under 30 with Graves' hyperthyroidism. The sequenced sample consisted of blood. V is TRBV20-1 and J is TRBJ2-1; TRBD2 matches at 7 bases. In DNA, the CDR3 is TGCAGTGTTAAGCGGGGAGCCTACAATGAGCAGTTCTTC. Amino acid sequence: CSVKRGAYNEQFF.